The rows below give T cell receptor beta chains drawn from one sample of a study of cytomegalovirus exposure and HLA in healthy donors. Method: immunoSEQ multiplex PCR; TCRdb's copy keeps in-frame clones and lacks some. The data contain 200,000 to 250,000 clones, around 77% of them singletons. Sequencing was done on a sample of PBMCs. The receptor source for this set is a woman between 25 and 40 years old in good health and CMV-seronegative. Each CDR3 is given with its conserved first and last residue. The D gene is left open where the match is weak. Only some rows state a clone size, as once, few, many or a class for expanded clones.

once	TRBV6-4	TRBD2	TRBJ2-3	CASSRRGGNTDTQYF	TGTGCCAGCAGCAGGCGGGGGGGGAACACAGATACGCAGTATTTT
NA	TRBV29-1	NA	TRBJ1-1	CSVEDRQRNTEAFF	TGCAGCGTTGAAGATCGACAGCGAAACACTGAAGCTTTCTTT
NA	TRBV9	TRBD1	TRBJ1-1	CASSVLTGATEAFF	TGTGCCAGCAGCGTACTTACAGGGGCAACTGAAGCTTTCTTT
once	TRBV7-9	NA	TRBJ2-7	CASSSDSPSSYEQYF	TGTGCCAGCAGCTCGGACAGTCCGAGCTCCTACGAGCAGTACTTC
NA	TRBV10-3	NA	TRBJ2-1	CAISYIRAGYNEQFF	TGTGCCATCAGCTACATCCGCGCAGGCTACAATGAGCAGTTCTTC
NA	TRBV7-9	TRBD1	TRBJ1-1	CASSFTRGQNTEAFF	TGTGCCAGCAGCTTTACTAGGGGGCAAAACACTGAAGCTTTCTTT
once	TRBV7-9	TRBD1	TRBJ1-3	CASSHRGGNSGNTIYF	TGTGCCAGCAGCCACAGGGGTGGAAACTCTGGAAACACCATATATTTT
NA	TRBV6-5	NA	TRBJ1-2	CASSYSQTFYGYTF	TGTGCCAGCAGTTACTCGCAGACATTCTATGGCTACACCTTC
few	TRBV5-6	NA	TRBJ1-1	CASSLQNTEAFF	TGTGCCAGCAGCTTACAGAACACTGAAGCTTTCTTT
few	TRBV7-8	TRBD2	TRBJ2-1	CASSFSSGVYNEQFF	TGTGCCAGCAGCTTTTCTAGCGGAGTCTACAATGAGCAGTTCTTC
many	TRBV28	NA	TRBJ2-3	CASSFVGRTTTDTQYF	TGTGCCAGCAGTTTCGTTGGCCGGACAACCACAGATACGCAGTATTTT
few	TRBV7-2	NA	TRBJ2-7	CASSVRGATTYEQYF	TGTGCCAGCAGCGTCAGGGGGGCTACCACCTACGAGCAGTACTTC
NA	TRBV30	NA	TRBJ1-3	CAWSVLGNTIYF	TGTGCCTGGAGTGTTCTAGGAAACACCATATATTTT
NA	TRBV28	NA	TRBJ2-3	CASSYSPLAESTDTQYF	TGTGCCAGCAGCTACTCCCCCTTGGCGGAGAGCACAGATACGCAGTATTTT
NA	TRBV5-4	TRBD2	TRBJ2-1	CASSLGLAGLNEQFF	TGTGCCAGCAGCCTTGGACTAGCGGGGCTCAATGAGCAGTTCTTC
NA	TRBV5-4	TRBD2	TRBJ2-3	CASSRPGLAGATITDTQYF	TGTGCCAGCAGCCGTCCGGGACTAGCGGGAGCCACTATAACAGATACGCAGTATTTT
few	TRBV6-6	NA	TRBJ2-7	CASKTASSYEQYF	TGTGCCAGCAAAACAGCAAGCTCCTACGAGCAGTACTTC
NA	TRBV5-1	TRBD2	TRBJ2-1	CASSPYSGGPGYEQFF	TGCGCCAGCAGCCCCTATAGCGGGGGGCCCGGGTATGAGCAGTTCTTC
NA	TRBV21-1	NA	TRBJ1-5	CASQARGGGDQPQHF	TGTGCCAGCCAGGCGCGTGGGGGGGGCGACCAGCCCCAGCATTTT
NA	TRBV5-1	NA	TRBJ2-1	CASSLPTGSYNEQFF	TGCGCCAGCAGCCTACCAACAGGGTCGTACAATGAGCAGTTCTTC
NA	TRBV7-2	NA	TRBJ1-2	CASSSGREYYGYTF	TGTGCCAGCAGCTCTGGACGGGAATATTATGGCTACACCTTC
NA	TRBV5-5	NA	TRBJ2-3	CASSLGAGTGTDTQYF	TGTGCCAGCAGCTTGGGTGCGGGAACTGGCACAGATACGCAGTATTTT
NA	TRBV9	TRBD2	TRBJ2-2	CASSPTLWLAGYTGELFF	TGTGCCAGCAGCCCTACGCTCTGGCTAGCGGGTTACACCGGGGAGCTGTTTTTT
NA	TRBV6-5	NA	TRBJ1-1	CASSYGGTEAFF	TGTGCCAGCAGTTATGGGGGGACTGAAGCTTTCTTT
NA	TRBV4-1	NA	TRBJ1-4	CASSQVRGGTGEKLFF	TGCGCCAGCAGCCAAGTCCGGGGGGGAACGGGTGAAAAACTGTTTTTT
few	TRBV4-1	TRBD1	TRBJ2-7	CASRPPGQGSEQYF	TGCGCCAGCAGACCACCGGGACAGGGGTCCGAGCAGTACTTC
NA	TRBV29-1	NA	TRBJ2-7	CSVAQGFVNEQYF	TGCAGTGTGGCACAGGGTTTTGTGAACGAGCAGTACTTC
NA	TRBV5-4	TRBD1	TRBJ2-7	CASSLDRGDYEQYF	TGTGCCAGCAGCTTGGACAGGGGGGACTACGAGCAGTACTTC
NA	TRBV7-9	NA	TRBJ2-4	CASSLGGWDIQYF	TGTGCCAGCAGCTTAGGCGGGTGGGACATTCAGTACTTC
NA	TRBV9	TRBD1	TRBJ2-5	CASSVGTGVGFSGETQYF	TGTGCCAGCAGCGTAGGGACAGGGGTCGGTTTCTCGGGAGAGACCCAGTACTTC
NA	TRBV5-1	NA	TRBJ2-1	CASGGLRSSYNEQFF	TGCGCCAGCGGGGGACTCAGGAGCTCCTACAATGAGCAGTTCTTC
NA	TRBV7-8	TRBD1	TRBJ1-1	CASSFSPGGGTEAFF	TGTGCCAGCAGCTTTTCCCCAGGGGGCGGAACTGAAGCTTTCTTT
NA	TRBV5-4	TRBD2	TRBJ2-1	CASSHSGGASEQFF	TGTGCCAGCAGCCATAGCGGGGGGGCCAGTGAGCAGTTCTTC
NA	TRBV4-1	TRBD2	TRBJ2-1	CASSHARASGRTEQFF	TGCGCCAGCAGCCATGCTAGGGCTAGCGGGAGGACTGAGCAGTTCTTC
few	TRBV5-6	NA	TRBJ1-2	CASRGIGEDYGYTF	TGTGCCAGCAGGGGAATAGGGGAGGACTATGGCTACACCTTC
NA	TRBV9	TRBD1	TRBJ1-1	CASSVSPGGRAFF	TGTGCCAGCAGCGTGAGCCCAGGGGGTAGGGCTTTCTTT
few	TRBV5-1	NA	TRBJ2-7	CASSLAAGNPYEQYF	TGCGCCAGCAGCTTGGCCGCAGGGAACCCCTACGAGCAGTACTTC
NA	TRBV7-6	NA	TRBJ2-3	CASSLIGGVDTQYF	TGTGCCAGCAGCTTAATCGGGGGAGTGGATACGCAGTATTTT
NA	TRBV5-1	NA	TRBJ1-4	CASSPTGATNEKLFF	TGCGCCAGCAGCCCCACAGGTGCAACTAATGAAAAACTGTTTTTT
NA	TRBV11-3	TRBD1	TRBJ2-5	CASSPSTGSETQYF	TGTGCCAGCAGCCCATCGACAGGGTCAGAGACCCAGTACTTC
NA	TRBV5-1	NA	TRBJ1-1	CASSLGQANTEAFF	TGCGCCAGCAGCTTGGGGCAGGCTAACACTGAAGCTTTCTTT
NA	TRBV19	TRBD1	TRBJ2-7	CASSPGTVTYEQYF	TGTGCCAGTAGCCCCGGGACAGTTACCTACGAGCAGTACTTC
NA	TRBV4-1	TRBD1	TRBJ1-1	CASSPRGQGVTEAFF	TGCGCCAGCAGCCCAAGAGGGCAGGGGGTCACTGAAGCTTTCTTT
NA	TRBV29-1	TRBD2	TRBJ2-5	CSVDKAGGGETQYF	TGCAGCGTTGATAAGGCGGGAGGGGGAGAGACCCAGTACTTC
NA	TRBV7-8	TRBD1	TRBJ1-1	CASGKGQGPTEAFF	TGTGCCAGCGGGAAGGGACAGGGGCCGACTGAAGCTTTCTTT
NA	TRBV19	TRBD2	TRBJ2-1	CASRAGGRYNEQFF	TGTGCCAGTAGAGCGGGAGGCCGCTACAATGAGCAGTTCTTC